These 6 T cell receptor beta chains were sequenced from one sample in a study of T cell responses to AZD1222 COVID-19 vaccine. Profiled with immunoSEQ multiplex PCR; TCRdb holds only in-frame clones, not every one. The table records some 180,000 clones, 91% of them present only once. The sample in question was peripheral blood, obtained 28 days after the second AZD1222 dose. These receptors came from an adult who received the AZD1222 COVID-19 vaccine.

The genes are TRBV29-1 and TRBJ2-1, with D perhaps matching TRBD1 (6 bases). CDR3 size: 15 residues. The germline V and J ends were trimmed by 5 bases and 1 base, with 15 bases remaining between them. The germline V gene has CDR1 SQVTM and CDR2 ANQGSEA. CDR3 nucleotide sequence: TGCAGCGTTAAGAAGACAGGTGGTTCCTACAATGAGCAGTTCTTC. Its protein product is CSVKKTGGSYNEQFF.

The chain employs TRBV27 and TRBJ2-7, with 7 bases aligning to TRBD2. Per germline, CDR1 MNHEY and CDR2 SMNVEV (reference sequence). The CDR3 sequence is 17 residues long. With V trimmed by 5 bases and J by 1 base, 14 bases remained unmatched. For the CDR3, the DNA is TGTGCCAGCAGTCCTACCGCCGTGGCTAGCGGTTCCTACGAGCAGTACTTC. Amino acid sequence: CASSPTAVASGSYEQYF.

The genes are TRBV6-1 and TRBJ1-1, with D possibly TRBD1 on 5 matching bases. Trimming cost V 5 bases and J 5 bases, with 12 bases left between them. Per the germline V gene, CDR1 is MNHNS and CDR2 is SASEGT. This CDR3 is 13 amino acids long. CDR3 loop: CASSPMGETEAFF. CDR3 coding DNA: TGTGCCAGCAGTCCGATGGGGGAAACTGAAGCTTTCTTT.

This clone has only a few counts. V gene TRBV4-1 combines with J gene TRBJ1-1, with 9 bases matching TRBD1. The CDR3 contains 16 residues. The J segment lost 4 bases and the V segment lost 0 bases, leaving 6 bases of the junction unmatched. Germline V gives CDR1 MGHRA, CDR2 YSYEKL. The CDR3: CASSQDRTGVFTEAFF. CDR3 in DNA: TGCGCCAGCAGCCAAGATCGGACAGGGGTCTTCACTGAAGCTTTCTTT.

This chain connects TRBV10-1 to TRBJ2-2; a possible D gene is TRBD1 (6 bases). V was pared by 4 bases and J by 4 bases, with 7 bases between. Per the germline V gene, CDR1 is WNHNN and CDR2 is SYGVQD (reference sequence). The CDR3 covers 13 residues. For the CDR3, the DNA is TGCGCCAGCAGTGGAGGGGGCACCGGGGAGCTGTTTTTT. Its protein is CASSGGGTGELFF.

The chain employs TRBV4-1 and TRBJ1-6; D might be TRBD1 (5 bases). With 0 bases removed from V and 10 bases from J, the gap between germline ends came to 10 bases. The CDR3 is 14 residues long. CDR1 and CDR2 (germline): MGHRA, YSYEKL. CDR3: CASSQEAGTSPLHF. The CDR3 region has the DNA TGCGCCAGCAGCCAAGAGGCAGGGACCTCACCCCTCCACTTT.